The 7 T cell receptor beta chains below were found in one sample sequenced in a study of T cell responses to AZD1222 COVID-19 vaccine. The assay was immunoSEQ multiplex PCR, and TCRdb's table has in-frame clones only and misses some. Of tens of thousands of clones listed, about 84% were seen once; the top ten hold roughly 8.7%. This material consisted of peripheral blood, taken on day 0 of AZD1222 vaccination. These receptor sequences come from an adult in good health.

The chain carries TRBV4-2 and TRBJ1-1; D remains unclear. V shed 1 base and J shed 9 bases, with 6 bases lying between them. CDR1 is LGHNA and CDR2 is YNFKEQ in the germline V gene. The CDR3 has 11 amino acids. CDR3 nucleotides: TGTGCCAGCAGCCAAGGACCAAAAGCTTTCTTT. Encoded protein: CASSQGPKAFF.

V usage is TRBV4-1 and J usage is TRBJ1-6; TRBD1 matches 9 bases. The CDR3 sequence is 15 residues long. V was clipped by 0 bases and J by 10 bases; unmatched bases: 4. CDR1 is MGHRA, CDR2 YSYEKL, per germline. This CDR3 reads CASSQEGTGQSPLHF. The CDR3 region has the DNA TGCGCCAGCAGCCAAGAGGGGACAGGGCAGTCACCCCTCCACTTT.

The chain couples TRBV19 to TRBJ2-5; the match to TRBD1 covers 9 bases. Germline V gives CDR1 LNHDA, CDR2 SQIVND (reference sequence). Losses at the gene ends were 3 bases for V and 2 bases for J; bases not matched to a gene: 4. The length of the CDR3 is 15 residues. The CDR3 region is CASSIGTGLQETQYF. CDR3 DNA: TGTGCCAGTAGTATCGGGACAGGGCTTCAAGAGACCCAGTACTTC.

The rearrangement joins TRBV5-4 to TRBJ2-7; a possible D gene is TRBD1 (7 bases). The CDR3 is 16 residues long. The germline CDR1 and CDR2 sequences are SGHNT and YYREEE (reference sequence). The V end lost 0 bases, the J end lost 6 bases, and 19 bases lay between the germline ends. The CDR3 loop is CASSLGAGQIEGEQYF. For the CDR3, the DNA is TGTGCCAGCAGCTTGGGGGCGGGACAGATCGAGGGCGAGCAGTACTTC.

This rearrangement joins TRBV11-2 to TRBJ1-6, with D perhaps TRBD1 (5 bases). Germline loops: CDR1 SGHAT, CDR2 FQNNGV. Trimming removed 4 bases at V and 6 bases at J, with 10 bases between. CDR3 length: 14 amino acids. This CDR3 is CASSSRQSNSPLHF. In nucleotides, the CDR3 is TGTGCCAGCAGCTCAAGACAGAGTAATTCACCCCTCCACTTT.

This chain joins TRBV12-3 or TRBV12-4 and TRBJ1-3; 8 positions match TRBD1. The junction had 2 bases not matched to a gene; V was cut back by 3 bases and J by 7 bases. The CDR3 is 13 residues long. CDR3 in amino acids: CASSLGTGNTIYF. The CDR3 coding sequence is TGTGCCAGCAGTTTGGGGACAGGTAACACCATATATTTT.

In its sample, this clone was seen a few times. CDR3 coding DNA: TGTGCCAGCAGCTACAGGGGCCCCTATGGCTACACCTTC. Translating it yields CASSYRGPYGYTF. V gene TRBV12-3 or TRBV12-4 combines with J gene TRBJ1-2, with TRBD1 identical over 7 bases. The V segment lost 6 bases and the J segment 4 bases; nucleotides outside the gene matches: 5. The CDR3 runs to 13 residues.